The rows below give T cell receptor beta chains drawn from one sample of a study of blood T cell repertoires in COVID-19. Here immunoSEQ multiplex PCR was the method, and the copy in TCRdb shows in-frame clones only, minus some. The table lists about 14,000 clones, 80% to 90% of them singletons, with about a quarter in the top ten. The sequencing input was peripheral blood. These receptors originate from a woman between 45 and 60 years old with active or convalescent COVID-19. CDR3s include the opening cysteine and the closing phenylalanine or tryptophan. Fields, in order: V gene, J gene, CDR3 length, clone size, D gene, CDR3 DNA, CDR3 protein. The D gene is left open where the match is weak. The listing skips clone size in some rows; elsewhere it reads once, few, many or a size class.

v_gene: TRBV5-5; j_gene: TRBJ1-5; len: 15; abundance: NA; d_gene: TRBD1; CDR3nt: TGTGCCAGCAGCTTGGGACAGGGGACTAATCAGCCCCAGCATTTT; CDR3aa: CASSLGQGTNQPQHF
v_gene: TRBV11-2; j_gene: TRBJ2-5; len: 14; abundance: once; d_gene: NA; CDR3nt: TGTGCCAGCAGCTTAGAGGCCAGGGGAAAGACCCAGTACTTC; CDR3aa: CASSLEARGKTQYF
v_gene: TRBV4-1; j_gene: TRBJ2-7; len: 14; abundance: NA; d_gene: TRBD1; CDR3nt: TGCGCCAGCAGCCAAAGGGACAGGGGGTACGAGCAGTACTTC; CDR3aa: CASSQRDRGYEQYF
v_gene: TRBV30; j_gene: TRBJ2-5; len: 13; abundance: NA; d_gene: NA; CDR3nt: TGTGCCTGGAATTGGGCAGGGCGAGAGACCCAGTACTTC; CDR3aa: CAWNWAGRETQYF
v_gene: TRBV5-4; j_gene: TRBJ2-1; len: 17; abundance: NA; d_gene: TRBD2; CDR3nt: TGTGCCAGCAGCTCGAAGACGGGAGGCCTAACCTACAATGAGCAGTTCTTC; CDR3aa: CASSSKTGGLTYNEQFF
v_gene: TRBV6-2/TRBV6-3; j_gene: TRBJ2-7; len: 14; abundance: NA; d_gene: NA; CDR3nt: TGTGCCAGCAGTCGACCGGGACTTCCTATCGAGCAGTACTTC; CDR3aa: CASSRPGLPIEQYF
v_gene: TRBV27; j_gene: TRBJ2-7; len: 15; abundance: NA; d_gene: TRBD1; CDR3nt: TGTGCCAGCAGTTCACGGACAGGAGACCTATACGAGCAGTACTTC; CDR3aa: CASSSRTGDLYEQYF
v_gene: TRBV6-1; j_gene: TRBJ2-5; len: 17; abundance: NA; d_gene: NA; CDR3nt: TGTGCCAGCAGTGACGATCGTGGGGACCTAGCGTTGGAGACCCAGTACTTC; CDR3aa: CASSDDRGDLALETQYF
v_gene: TRBV29-1; j_gene: TRBJ2-1; len: 18; abundance: few; d_gene: TRBD2; CDR3nt: TGCAGCGTTGGGCGGGCCTACCGGGGACTAGCCGATCACAATGAGCAGTTCTTC; CDR3aa: CSVGRAYRGLADHNEQFF
v_gene: TRBV28; j_gene: TRBJ1-5; len: 14; abundance: NA; d_gene: NA; CDR3nt: TGTGCCAGCAGTTCTTGGCTTTTAAGTCAGCCCCAGCATTTT; CDR3aa: CASSSWLLSQPQHF
v_gene: TRBV7-6; j_gene: TRBJ1-2; len: 15; abundance: NA; d_gene: TRBD1; CDR3nt: TGTGCCAGCAGCTTATCGACAGGGCCAGGCTATGGCTACACCTTC; CDR3aa: CASSLSTGPGYGYTF
v_gene: TRBV6-5; j_gene: TRBJ2-7; len: 14; abundance: medium-sized; d_gene: TRBD1; CDR3nt: TGTGCCAGCAGTTTGGACAGGGGGACCTACGAGCAGTACTTC; CDR3aa: CASSLDRGTYEQYF
v_gene: TRBV4-1; j_gene: TRBJ1-1; len: 17; abundance: NA; d_gene: NA; CDR3nt: TGCGCCAGCAGCCAGGGACACCTACGCCAGATGAACACTGAAGCTTTCTTT; CDR3aa: CASSQGHLRQMNTEAFF
v_gene: TRBV9; j_gene: TRBJ2-3; len: 15; abundance: NA; d_gene: TRBD2; CDR3nt: TGTGCCAGCAGTCCTAGCGGGGCAAGCACAGATACGCAGTATTTT; CDR3aa: CASSPSGASTDTQYF
v_gene: TRBV7-6; j_gene: TRBJ2-3; len: 17; abundance: NA; d_gene: TRBD2; CDR3nt: TGTGCCAGCAGCTTAAGTTCTAGCGGGAGTTACACAGATACGCAGTATTTT; CDR3aa: CASSLSSSGSYTDTQYF
v_gene: TRBV6-5; j_gene: TRBJ2-7; len: 14; abundance: NA; d_gene: NA; CDR3nt: TGTGCCAGCAGTTACTCCCGGGACAACTACGAGCAGTACTTC; CDR3aa: CASSYSRDNYEQYF
v_gene: TRBV19; j_gene: TRBJ2-7; len: 15; abundance: NA; d_gene: TRBD1; CDR3nt: TGTGCCAGTAGTATAGTCGGGACAGGTGGCTACGAGCAGTACTTC; CDR3aa: CASSIVGTGGYEQYF
v_gene: TRBV7-9; j_gene: TRBJ2-3; len: 10; abundance: NA; d_gene: NA; CDR3nt: TGTGCCAGCAGCTATAATACGCAGTATTTT; CDR3aa: CASSYNTQYF
v_gene: TRBV28; j_gene: TRBJ1-2; len: 13; abundance: NA; d_gene: NA; CDR3nt: TGTGCCAGCAGTCCTAATATAGACTGGTACGTCACCTTC; CDR3aa: CASSPNIDWYVTF
v_gene: TRBV5-6; j_gene: TRBJ2-2; len: 13; abundance: NA; d_gene: NA; CDR3nt: TGTGCCAGCAGCTTTACCTATCCCGGGGAGCTGTTTTTT; CDR3aa: CASSFTYPGELFF
v_gene: TRBV6-4; j_gene: TRBJ1-2; len: 12; abundance: once; d_gene: NA; CDR3nt: TGTGCCAGCAGTGAGCAGGGCTATGGCTACACCTTC; CDR3aa: CASSEQGYGYTF
v_gene: TRBV7-2; j_gene: TRBJ2-3; len: 16; abundance: NA; d_gene: TRBD1; CDR3nt: TGTGCCAGCAGCCTCCAGGGGGCCGGCGGCACAGATACGCAGTATTTT; CDR3aa: CASSLQGAGGTDTQYF